This is a list of T cell receptor beta chains from one sample in a study of molecular identifiers for immune sequencing clone quantification. TCRdb redid the calling of the PCR reads with MiXCR, one entry per CDR3 protein. The sample has approximately 670,000 distinct CDR3 sequences; just under 20% are singletons. Sequences were obtained from naive CD8+ T cells from blood, with Jurkat cell RNA spiked in. These receptors were obtained from a human donor in good health. Some libraries in this study had Jurkat cell RNA spiked in. Each CDR3 is given with its conserved first and last residue. D genes are given only for firm matches. A clone size is listed for some rows: how often the clone was seen (once, few, many), or a class if it is expanded.

clone size	V gene	J gene	CDR3 length	D gene	CDR3 DNA	CDR3 protein
NA	TRBV7-9	TRBJ2-6	16	NA	TGTGCCAGCAGCGAGAAAGGGGGGACTGGGGCCAACGTCCTGACTTTC	CASSEKGGTGANVLTF
NA	TRBV7-9	TRBJ2-5	15	TRBD1	TGTGCCAGCAGCCAAGTAATGGGACAGCAAGAGACCCAGTACTTC	CASSQVMGQQETQYF
NA	TRBV7-9	TRBJ2-1	19	TRBD2	TGTGCCAGCAGCCAACCGCCGGGACTAGCACAAGTCTCCTACAATGAGCAGTTCTTC	CASSQPPGLAQVSYNEQFF
once	TRBV29-1	TRBJ2-3	11	NA	TGCGGCGTTGATGCCTCAGATACGCAGTATTTT	CGVDASDTQYF
many	TRBV27	TRBJ2-5	18	TRBD2	TGTGCCAGCAGTTTCGAGGGGACTAAATTACAACGGGAAGAGACCCAGTACTTC	CASSFEGTKLQREETQYF
many	TRBV12-3/TRBV12-4	TRBJ2-5	17	TRBD2	TGTGCCAGCAGTTTAGGGATTCTAGCGGGAGGCGGCGAGACCCAGTACTTC	CASSLGILAGGGETQYF
many	TRBV12-3/TRBV12-4	TRBJ1-5	17	NA	TGTGCCAGCAGTATCACCCGGGACATCGCTTTCAATCAGCCCCAGCATTTT	CASSITRDIAFNQPQHF
NA	TRBV7-9	TRBJ1-2	14	TRBD1	TGTGCCAGCAGCCCCCGGACAGGGTCTGACGGCTACACCTTC	CASSPRTGSDGYTF
many	TRBV6-2/TRBV6-3	TRBJ2-4	14	NA	TGTGCCAGCAGTTACTCGATACAGGATGGAGCGCAGTACTTC	CASSYSIQDGAQYF
NA	TRBV7-2	TRBJ2-3	17	TRBD2	TGTGCCAGCACCCAGGGGAGAGCGGGGGGACTCACAGATACGCAGTATTTT	CASTQGRAGGLTDTQYF
NA	TRBV7-9	TRBJ2-2	16	NA	TGTGCCAGCAGCCAAATAACTAGGCTGAACACCGGGGAGCTGCTTTTT	CASSQITRLNTGELLF
NA	TRBV4-3	TRBJ2-1	16	NA	TGCGCCAGCAGCCAAGATTCTATGAGCTCCTACAATGAGCAGTTCTTC	CASSQDSMSSYNEQFF
many	TRBV6-5	TRBJ2-3	16	TRBD2	TGTGCCAGCAGTACCTTAGCGGGAGCCCCGCCAGATACGCAGTATTTT	CASSTLAGAPPDTQYF
many	TRBV7-2	TRBJ2-1	16	TRBD2	TGTGCCAGCAGCATACTAGCGGGGGGATCCTACAATGAGCAGTTCTTC	CASSILAGGSYNEQFF
many	TRBV27	TRBJ1-1	13	NA	TGTGCCAGCAGGGGGCTCGGGCCCACTGAAGCTTTCTTT	CASRGLGPTEAFF
NA	TRBV4-3	TRBJ2-7	15	NA	TGCGCCAGCAGCCAAGATCTAGGGCACCTTTACGAGCAGTACTTC	CASSQDLGHLYEQYF
many	TRBV25-1	TRBJ2-7	16	TRBD2	TGTGCCAGCAGTAAATGGACTAGCGGGAATTATTACGAGCAGTACTTC	CASSKWTSGNYYEQYF
many	TRBV4-1	TRBJ2-1	13	NA	TGCGCCAGCAGCCCGGGACTTTACAATGAGCAGTTCTTC	CASSPGLYNEQFF
many	TRBV28	TRBJ2-2	13	NA	TGTGCGATGAGGGACCGACACACCGGGGAGCTGTTTTTT	CAMRDRHTGELFF
many	TRBV4-3	TRBJ2-7	17	TRBD1	TGCGCCAGCAGCCAAGCAGAGGGACAGGATATCTCCTACGAGCAGTACTTC	CASSQAEGQDISYEQYF
NA	TRBV19	TRBJ2-3	14	TRBD1	TGTGCCAGTACTGGACAGGGAGGCACAGATACGCAGTATTTT	CASTGQGGTDTQYF
many	TRBV5-5	TRBJ1-1	11	NA	TGTGCCAGCAGCCTTACCACCTTGGCTTTCTTT	CASSLTTLAFF
few	TRBV6-2/TRBV6-3	TRBJ2-7	14	NA	TGTGCCAGCAGTTACTCCTTAAGTGACTACGAGCAGTACTTC	CASSYSLSDYEQYF
many	TRBV30	TRBJ2-5	15	NA	TGTGCCTGGAGAGGGGAGTCAATGGGGGTAGAGACCCAGTACTTC	CAWRGESMGVETQYF
many	TRBV2	TRBJ1-4	17	TRBD1	TGTGCCAGCAGTGAAAGGACAGGGATGACGACTAATGAAAAACTGTTTTTT	CASSERTGMTTNEKLFF
NA	TRBV18	TRBJ2-7	13	NA	TGTGCCAGCTCGGCGTCAGCGGGCTACGAGCAGTACTTC	CASSASAGYEQYF
NA	TRBV7-3	TRBJ2-1	15	NA	TGTGCCAGCAGCTTAAACCCCGCCTCCTACAATGAGCAGTTCTTC	CASSLNPASYNEQFF
many	TRBV30	TRBJ2-5	14	TRBD2	TGTGCCTGGAGCCCTTGGCGGGGGGGAGAGACCCAGTACTTC	CAWSPWRGGETQYF
NA	TRBV20-1	TRBJ2-7	13	NA	TGCAGTGCTCCATCTAAGACGCCTTACGAGCAGTACTTC	CSAPSKTPYEQYF
few	TRBV30	TRBJ1-1	13	NA	TGTGCCTGGAGTGTAACCGGGCCCACTGAAGCTTTCTTT	CAWSVTGPTEAFF
many	TRBV5-4	TRBJ2-3	15	NA	TGTGCCAGCAGCCGAGAGGGATATTACACAGATACGCAGTATTTT	CASSREGYYTDTQYF
many	TRBV29-1	TRBJ2-7	13	NA	TGCAGCGTTGTTGGTCAGGGATACTACGAGCAGTACTTC	CSVVGQGYYEQYF
many	TRBV5-1	TRBJ1-1	18	NA	TGCGCCAGCAGCGCCTCCCCCCAGGGGTCCCCTCGAGGGACTGAAGCTTTCTTT	CASSASPQGSPRGTEAFF
many	TRBV5-6	TRBJ1-1	17	TRBD1	TGTGCCAGCAGCTACCGACAGGGGGCTTATGATAGCACTGAAGCTTTCTTT	CASSYRQGAYDSTEAFF
NA	TRBV7-7	TRBJ2-5	15	TRBD2	TGTGCCAGCAGCTTAACTAGCGGGGGATGGGAGACCCGGTACTTC	CASSLTSGGWETRYF
many	TRBV4-1	TRBJ1-5	15	TRBD1	TGCGCCAGCAGCCAGGAAACAGGGGTGGGTCAGCCCCAGCATTTT	CASSQETGVGQPQHF
many	TRBV7-6	TRBJ2-2	12	NA	TGTGCCAGCAGCTTACAGACCGGGGAGCTGTTTTTT	CASSLQTGELFF
few	TRBV11-2	TRBJ2-5	15	TRBD2	TGTGCCAGCAGCACGGGACTAGCCGACCAAGAGACCCAGTACTTC	CASSTGLADQETQYF
many	TRBV4-3	TRBJ1-2	16	NA	TGCGCCAGCAGCCAAGATGCTGCGGGGGCCTTCTATGGCTACACCTTC	CASSQDAAGAFYGYTF
few	TRBV3-1	TRBJ2-7	15	TRBD1	TGTGCCAGCAGCCCGCACAGGGGGGATCGCTACGAGCAGTACTTC	CASSPHRGDRYEQYF
many	TRBV12-3/TRBV12-4	TRBJ1-5	13	NA	TGTGCCAGCAGCGTTGATAGGAGTCAGCCCCAGCATTTT	CASSVDRSQPQHF
few	TRBV20-1	TRBJ2-7	11	TRBD1	TGCAGTGGGACAGGGGCTAACGAGCAGTACTTC	CSGTGANEQYF
many	TRBV27	TRBJ2-1	12	NA	TGTGCCAGCAGTCCCCCCGACAATGAGCAGTTCTTC	CASSPPDNEQFF
many	TRBV12-3/TRBV12-4	TRBJ2-5	17	NA	TGTGCCAGCAGTACGACCTCAGGACAGATGCTCCAAGAGACCCAGTACTTC	CASSTTSGQMLQETQYF
many	TRBV14	TRBJ2-7	16	NA	TGTGCCAGCAGCCAAGATCGGAGCCCCGGGGGTCGGGAGCAGTACTTC	CASSQDRSPGGREQYF
many	TRBV4-1	TRBJ2-2	17	NA	TGCGCCAGCAGCCAATGGTATCAGACAACGAACACCGGGGAGCTGTTTTTT	CASSQWYQTTNTGELFF